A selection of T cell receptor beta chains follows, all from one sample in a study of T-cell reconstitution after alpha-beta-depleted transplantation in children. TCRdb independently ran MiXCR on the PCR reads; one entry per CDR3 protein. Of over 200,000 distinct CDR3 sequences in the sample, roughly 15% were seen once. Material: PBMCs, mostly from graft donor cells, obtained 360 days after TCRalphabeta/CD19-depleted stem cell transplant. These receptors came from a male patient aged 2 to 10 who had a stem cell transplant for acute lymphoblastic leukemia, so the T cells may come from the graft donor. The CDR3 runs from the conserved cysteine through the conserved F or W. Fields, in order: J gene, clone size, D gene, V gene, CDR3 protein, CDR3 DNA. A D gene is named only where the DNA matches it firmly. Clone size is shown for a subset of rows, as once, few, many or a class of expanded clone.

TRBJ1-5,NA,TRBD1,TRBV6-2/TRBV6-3,CASSIPTGGALQHF,TGTGCCAGCAGTATCCCCACAGGGGGCGCGCTCCAGCATTTT
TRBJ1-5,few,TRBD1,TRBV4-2,CASSQTGGGNQPQHF,TGTGCCAGCAGCCAAACAGGGGGCGGGAATCAGCCCCAGCATTTT
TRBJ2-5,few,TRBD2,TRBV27,CASSHSGGAVETQYF,TGTGCCAGCAGTCATAGCGGGGGGGCCGTGGAGACCCAGTACTTC
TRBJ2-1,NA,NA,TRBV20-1,CSARPVGRARSYNEQFF,TGCAGTGCTAGACCTGTGGGGAGAGCCCGCTCCTACAATGAGCAGTTCTTC
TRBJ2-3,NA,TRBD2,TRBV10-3,CAIGGEPTDTQYF,TGTGCCATCGGGGGGGAACCCACAGATACGCAGTATTTT
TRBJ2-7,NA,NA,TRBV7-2,CASSLRADPEQYF,TGTGCCAGCAGCTTAAGGGCCGATCCCGAGCAGTACTTC
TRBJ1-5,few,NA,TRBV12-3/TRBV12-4,CASSFWGRGNQPQHF,TGTGCCAGCAGTTTCTGGGGGCGAGGCAATCAGCCCCAGCATTTT
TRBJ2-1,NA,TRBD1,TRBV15,CATSRTGVDEQFF,TGTGCCACCAGCAGGACAGGGGTTGATGAGCAGTTCTTC
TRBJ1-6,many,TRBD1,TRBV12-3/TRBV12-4,CASLRTGNSPLHF,TGTGCCAGCCTACGGACAGGGAATTCACCCCTCCACTTT
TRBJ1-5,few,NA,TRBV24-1,CATSDPPRGSGANQPQHF,TGTGCCACCAGTGATCCGCCTCGTGGGTCAGGCGCCAATCAGCCCCAGCATTTT
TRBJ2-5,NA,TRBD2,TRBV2,CASSDPLAGGGETQYF,TGTGCCAGCAGTGACCCTCTAGCGGGGGGCGGAGAGACCCAGTACTTC